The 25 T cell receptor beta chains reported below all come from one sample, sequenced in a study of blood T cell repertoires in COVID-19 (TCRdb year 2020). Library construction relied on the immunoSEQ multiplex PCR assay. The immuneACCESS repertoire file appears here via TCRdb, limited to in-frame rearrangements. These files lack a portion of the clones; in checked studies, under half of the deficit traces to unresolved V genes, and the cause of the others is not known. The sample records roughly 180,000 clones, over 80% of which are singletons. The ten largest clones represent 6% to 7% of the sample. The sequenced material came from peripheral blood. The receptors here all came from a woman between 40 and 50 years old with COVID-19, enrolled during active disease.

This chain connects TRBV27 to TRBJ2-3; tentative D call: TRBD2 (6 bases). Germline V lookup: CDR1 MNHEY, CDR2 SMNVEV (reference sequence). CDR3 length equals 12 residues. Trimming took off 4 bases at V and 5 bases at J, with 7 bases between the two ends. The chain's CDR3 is CASSYGGDTQYF. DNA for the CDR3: TGTGCCAGCAGTTACGGGGGAGATACGCAGTATTTT.

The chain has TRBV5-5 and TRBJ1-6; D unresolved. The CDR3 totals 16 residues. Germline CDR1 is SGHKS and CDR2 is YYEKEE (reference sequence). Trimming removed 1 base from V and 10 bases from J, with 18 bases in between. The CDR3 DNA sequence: TGTGCCAGCAGCTTGAGTCGGTCCCCGGGTGTATCACCCCTCCACTTT. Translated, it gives CASSLSRSPGVSPLHF.

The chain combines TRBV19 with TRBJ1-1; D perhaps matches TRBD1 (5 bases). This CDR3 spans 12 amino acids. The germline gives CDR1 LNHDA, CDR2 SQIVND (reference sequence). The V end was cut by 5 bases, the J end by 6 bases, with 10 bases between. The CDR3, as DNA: TGTGCCAGTAGTTGGCAGGGCTCTGAAGCTTTCTTT. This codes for CASSWQGSEAFF.

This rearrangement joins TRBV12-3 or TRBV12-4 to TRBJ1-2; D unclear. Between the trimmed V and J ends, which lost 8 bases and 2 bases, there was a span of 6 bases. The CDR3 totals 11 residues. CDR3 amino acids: CASSRNYGYTF. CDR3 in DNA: TGTGCCAGCTCGAGAAACTATGGCTACACCTTC.

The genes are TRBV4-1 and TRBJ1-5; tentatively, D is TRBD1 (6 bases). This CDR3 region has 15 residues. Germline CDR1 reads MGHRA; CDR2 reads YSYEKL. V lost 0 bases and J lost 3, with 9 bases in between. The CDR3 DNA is TGCGCCAGCAGCCAAGAAGGGGACAACAATCAGCCCCAGCATTTT. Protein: CASSQEGDNNQPQHF.

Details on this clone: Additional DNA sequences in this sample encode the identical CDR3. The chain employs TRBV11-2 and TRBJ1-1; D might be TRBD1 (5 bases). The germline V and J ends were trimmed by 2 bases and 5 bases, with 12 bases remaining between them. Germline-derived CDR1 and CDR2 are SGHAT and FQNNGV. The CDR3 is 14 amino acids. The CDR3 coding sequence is TGTGCCAGCAGCTTAATCCCCCAGGGTACTGAAGCTTTCTTT. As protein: CASSLIPQGTEAFF.

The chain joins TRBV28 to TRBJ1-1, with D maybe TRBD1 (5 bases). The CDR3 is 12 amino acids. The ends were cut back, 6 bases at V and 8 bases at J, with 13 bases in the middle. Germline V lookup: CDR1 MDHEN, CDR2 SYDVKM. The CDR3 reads CASRPSRGEAFF. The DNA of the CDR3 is TGTGCCAGCAGACCTTCTCGGGGGGAAGCTTTCTTT.

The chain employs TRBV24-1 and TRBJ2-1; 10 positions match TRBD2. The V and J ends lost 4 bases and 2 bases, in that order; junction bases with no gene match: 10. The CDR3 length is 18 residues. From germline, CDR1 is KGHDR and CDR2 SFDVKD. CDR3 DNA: TGTGCCACCAGTGACCGCAGAACTAGCGGGAATACCTACAATGAGCAGTTCTTC. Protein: CATSDRRTSGNTYNEQFF.

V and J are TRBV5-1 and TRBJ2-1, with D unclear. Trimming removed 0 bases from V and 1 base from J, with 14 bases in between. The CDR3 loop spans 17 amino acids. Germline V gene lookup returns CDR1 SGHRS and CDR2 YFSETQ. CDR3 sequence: CASSLVTRGPSYNEQFF. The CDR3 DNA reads TGCGCCAGCAGCTTGGTGACGCGCGGTCCATCCTACAATGAGCAGTTCTTC.

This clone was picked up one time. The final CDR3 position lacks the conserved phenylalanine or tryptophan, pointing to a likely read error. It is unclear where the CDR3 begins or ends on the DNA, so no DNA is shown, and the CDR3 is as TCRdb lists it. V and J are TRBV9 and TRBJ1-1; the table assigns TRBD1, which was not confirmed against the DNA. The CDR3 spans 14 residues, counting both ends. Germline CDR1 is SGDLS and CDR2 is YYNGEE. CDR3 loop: CASSVEYRQGSYTS.

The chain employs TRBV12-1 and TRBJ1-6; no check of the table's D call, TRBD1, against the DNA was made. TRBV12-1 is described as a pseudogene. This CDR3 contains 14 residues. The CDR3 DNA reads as TGTGCCAGCAGCTGGACAGAGAAGAATTCACCCCTCCACTTT. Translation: CASSWTEKNSPLHF.

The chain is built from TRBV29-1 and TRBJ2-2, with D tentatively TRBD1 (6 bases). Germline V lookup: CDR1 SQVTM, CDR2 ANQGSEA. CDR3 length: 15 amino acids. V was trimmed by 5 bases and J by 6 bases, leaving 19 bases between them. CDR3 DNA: TGCAGCGTTCGGACGACAGGCCCCTGGTCCGGGGAGCTGTTTTTT. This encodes CSVRTTGPWSGELFF.

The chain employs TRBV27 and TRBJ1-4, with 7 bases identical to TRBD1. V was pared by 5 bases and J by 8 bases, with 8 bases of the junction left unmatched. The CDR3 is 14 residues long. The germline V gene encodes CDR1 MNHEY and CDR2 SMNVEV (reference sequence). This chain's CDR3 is CASSPGQSGEKLFF. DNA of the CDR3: TGTGCCAGCAGTCCGGGACAGTCGGGGGAAAAACTGTTTTTT.

The CDR3: CASSFKNVGLLMCGANVLTF. In DNA, the CDR3 is TGTGCCAGCAGTTTTAAAAACGTGGGACTACTGATGTGTGGGGCCAACGTCCTGACTTTC. The chain links TRBV21-1 to TRBJ2-6; TRBD2 was called by the table and not checked on the DNA. TRBV21-1 represents a pseudogene. The CDR3 totals 20 residues.

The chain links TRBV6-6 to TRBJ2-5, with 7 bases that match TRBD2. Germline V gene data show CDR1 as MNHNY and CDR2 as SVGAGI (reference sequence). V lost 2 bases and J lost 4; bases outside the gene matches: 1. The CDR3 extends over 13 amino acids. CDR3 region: CASSYAGAETQYF. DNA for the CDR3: TGTGCCAGCAGTTACGCGGGAGCAGAGACCCAGTACTTC.

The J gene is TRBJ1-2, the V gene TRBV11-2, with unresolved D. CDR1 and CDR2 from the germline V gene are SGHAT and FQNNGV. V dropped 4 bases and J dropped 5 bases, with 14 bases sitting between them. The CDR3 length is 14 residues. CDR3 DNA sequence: TGTGCCAGCAGCTCTTGGAGAGAGGCGTATGGCTACACCTTC. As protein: CASSSWREAYGYTF.

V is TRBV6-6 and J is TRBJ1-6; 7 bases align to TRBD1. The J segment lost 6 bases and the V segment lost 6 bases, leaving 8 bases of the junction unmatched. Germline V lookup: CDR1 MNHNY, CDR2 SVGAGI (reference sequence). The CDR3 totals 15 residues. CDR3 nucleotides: TGTGCCAGCAGCGCGACAGGGACCTTTAATTCACCCCTCCACTTT. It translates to CASSATGTFNSPLHF.

CDR3 in amino acids: CASTDGSGLNSPLHF. The CDR3 DNA follows: TGTGCCAGCACGGATGGGAGCGGGCTTAATTCACCCCTCCACTTT. This chain joins TRBV6-4 and TRBJ1-6; D is undetermined. The CDR3 consists of 15 residues. V lost 7 bases and J lost 6, with 16 bases in between. CDR1 and CDR2 (germline): MRHNA, SNTAGT.

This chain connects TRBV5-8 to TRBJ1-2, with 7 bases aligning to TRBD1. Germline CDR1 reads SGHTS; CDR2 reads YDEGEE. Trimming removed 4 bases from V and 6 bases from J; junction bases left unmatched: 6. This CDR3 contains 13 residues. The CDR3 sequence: CASSRRRGDGYTF. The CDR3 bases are TGTGCCAGCAGCCGTCGCAGGGGGGATGGCTACACCTTC.

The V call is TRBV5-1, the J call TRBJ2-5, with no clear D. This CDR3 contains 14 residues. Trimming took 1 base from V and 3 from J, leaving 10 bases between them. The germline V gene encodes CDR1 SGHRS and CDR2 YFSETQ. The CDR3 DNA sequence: TGCGCCAGCAGCTTGTCAGTTGCAAAAGAGACCCAGTACTTC. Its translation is CASSLSVAKETQYF.

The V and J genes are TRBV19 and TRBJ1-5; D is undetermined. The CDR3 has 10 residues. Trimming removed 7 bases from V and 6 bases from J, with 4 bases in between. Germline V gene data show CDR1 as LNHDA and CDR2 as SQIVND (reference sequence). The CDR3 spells CASNSQPQHF. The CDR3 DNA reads TGTGCCAGTAACAGTCAGCCCCAGCATTTT.

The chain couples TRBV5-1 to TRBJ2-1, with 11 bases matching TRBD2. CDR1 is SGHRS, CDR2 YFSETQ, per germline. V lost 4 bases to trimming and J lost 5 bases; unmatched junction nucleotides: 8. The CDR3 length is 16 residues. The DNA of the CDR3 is TGCGCCAGCAGCCCCATAGCGGGAGGGATCCACAATGAGCAGTTCTTC. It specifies CASSPIAGGIHNEQFF.

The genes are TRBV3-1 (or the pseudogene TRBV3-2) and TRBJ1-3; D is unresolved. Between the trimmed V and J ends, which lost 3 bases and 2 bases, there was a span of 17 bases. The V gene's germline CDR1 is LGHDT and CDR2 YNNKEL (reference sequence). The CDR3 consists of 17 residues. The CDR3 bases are TGTGCCAGCAGCCACCCGCACAGAAAAAAGACTGGAAACACCATATATTTT. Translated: CASSHPHRKKTGNTIYF.

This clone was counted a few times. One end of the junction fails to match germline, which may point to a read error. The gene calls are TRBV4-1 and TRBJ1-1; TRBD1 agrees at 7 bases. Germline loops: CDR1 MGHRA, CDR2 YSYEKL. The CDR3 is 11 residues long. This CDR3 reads CASSRQGERSF. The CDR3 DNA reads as TGCGCCAGCAGCCGTCAGGGGGAACGGTCCTTT.

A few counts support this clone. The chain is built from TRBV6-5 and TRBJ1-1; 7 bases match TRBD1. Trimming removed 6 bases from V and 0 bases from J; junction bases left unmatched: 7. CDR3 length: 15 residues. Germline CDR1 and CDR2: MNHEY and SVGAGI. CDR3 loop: CASRDRDRVNTEAFF. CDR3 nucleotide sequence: TGTGCCAGCAGGGATCGTGACAGGGTGAACACTGAAGCTTTCTTT.